The clone carrying this TCR beta chain was seen a single time. What it recognizes is unknown. Germline lookup yields CDR1 MNHNS and CDR2 SASEGT. The CDR3 has 15 residues. The source of the sample is a study of post-analysis software for immune sequencing data. Findings of the study overall: Strong co-clustering by F measure was evident for samples that had been prepared in the same batch. Patients used about five TRBV segments, including TRBV5-6, TRBV5-1 and TRBV20-1, more often than controls. Significantly decreased normalized Chao1 diversity was recorded for multiple sclerosis patients relative to controls.

cDNA libraries of TCR beta carried unique molecular identifiers. TCRdb re-called the PCR reads through MiXCR, storing one row per CDR3 protein. This table holds about 540,000 distinct CDR3 sequences, around a third found once. The rearrangement joins TRBV6-1 to TRBJ2-1, with 8 bases aligning to TRBD2. The J call may be wrong; the DNA end is better matched by TRBJ2-7. Sequences were obtained from blood. The receptor was isolated from a girl aged 2-17 years with multiple sclerosis. The CDR3 loop reads CASSSGGSLYNEQYF. The CDR3 DNA is TGTGCCAGCAGCAGCGGGGGCTCCCTCTACAATGAGCAGTACTTC.